This TCR beta chain is drawn from a study of shared clonotypes between healthy human individuals. About the study: A couple of women and a few men aged 18 to 49 made up the donors. Each donor contributed plates that comprised three CD4 naive, three CD4 memory, two CD8 naive and one CD8 memory.

The CDR3 contains 14 residues. Between the trimmed V and J ends, which lost 6 bases and 10 bases, there was a span of 20 bases. Germline CDR1 reads LNHDA; CDR2 reads SQIVND (reference sequence). Study-wide points: Some naive CD4 clonotypes, roughly 5%, turned up in common across several donors. Compared with clonotypes that all four donors shared, non-shared clonotypes had lower generation probabilities.

Produced via immunoSEQ multiplex PCR; TCRdb's table is partial and in-frame only. This sample has over 2 million clones, with around 92% found just once. With regard to this clone: Its specificity is not known.

The chain recombines TRBV19 with TRBJ2-3; possibly TRBD2 for D (6 bases). The clonotype originates from a man aged 18 to 35 in good health. Some clones in this sample may be carry-over from other donors' samples. The sample taken for sequencing was naive CD4+ T cells from PBMCs. Subset defined: CD45RA+ positively selected. In DNA form, the CDR3 reads TGTGCCAGTAGCCTCGGGGTAGGAGGGATGGCGCAGTATTTT. It translates to CASSLGVGGMAQYF.